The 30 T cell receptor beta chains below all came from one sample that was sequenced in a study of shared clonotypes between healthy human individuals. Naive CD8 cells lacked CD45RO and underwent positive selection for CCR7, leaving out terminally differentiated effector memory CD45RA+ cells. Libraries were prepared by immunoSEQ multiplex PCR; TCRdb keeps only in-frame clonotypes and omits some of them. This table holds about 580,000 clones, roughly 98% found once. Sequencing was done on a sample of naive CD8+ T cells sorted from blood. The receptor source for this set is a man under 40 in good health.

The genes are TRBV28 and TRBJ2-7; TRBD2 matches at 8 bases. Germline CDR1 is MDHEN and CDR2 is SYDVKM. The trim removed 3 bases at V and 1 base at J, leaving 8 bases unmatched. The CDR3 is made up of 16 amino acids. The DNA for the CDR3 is TGTGCCAGCAGTTTTCAGCGGGAGATGTTGTCCTACGAGCAGTACTTC. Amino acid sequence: CASSFQREMLSYEQYF.

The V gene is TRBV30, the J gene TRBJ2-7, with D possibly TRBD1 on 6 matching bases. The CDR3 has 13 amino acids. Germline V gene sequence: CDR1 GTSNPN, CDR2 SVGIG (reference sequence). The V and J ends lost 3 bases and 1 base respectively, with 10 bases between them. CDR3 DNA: TGTGCCTGGAGAGCAAGGGGGTCCTACGAGCAGTACTTC. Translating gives CAWRARGSYEQYF.

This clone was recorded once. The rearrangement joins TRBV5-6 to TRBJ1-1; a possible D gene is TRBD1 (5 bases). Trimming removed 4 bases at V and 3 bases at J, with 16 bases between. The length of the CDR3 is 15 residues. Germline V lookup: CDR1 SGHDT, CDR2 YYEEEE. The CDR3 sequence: CASSLGPGTHTEAFF. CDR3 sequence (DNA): TGTGCCAGCAGCCTGGGCCCCGGGACCCACACTGAAGCTTTCTTT. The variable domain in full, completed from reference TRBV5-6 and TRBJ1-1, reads DAGVTQSPTHLIKTRGQQVTLRCSPKSGHDTVSWYQQALGQGPQFIFQYYEEEERQRGNFPDRFSGHQFPNYSSELNVNALLLGDSALYLCASSLGPGTHTEAFFGQGTRLTVV.

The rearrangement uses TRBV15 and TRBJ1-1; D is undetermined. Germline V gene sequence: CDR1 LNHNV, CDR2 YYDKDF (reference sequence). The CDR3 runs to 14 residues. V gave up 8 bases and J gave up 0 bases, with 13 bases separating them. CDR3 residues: CATGGRGLNTEAFF. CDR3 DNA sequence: TGTGCCACCGGAGGGAGAGGACTGAACACTGAAGCTTTCTTT.

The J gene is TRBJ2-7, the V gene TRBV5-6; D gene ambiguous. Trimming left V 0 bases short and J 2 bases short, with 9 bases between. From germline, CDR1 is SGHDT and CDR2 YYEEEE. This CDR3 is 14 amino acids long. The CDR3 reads CASSLASSTYEQYF. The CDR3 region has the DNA TGTGCCAGCAGCTTGGCATCCAGTACCTACGAGCAGTACTTC.

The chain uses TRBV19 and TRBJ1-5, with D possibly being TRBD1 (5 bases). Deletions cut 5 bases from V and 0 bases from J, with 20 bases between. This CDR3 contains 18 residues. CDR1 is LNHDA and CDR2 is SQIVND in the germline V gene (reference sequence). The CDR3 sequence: CASSSILSRGDSNQPQHF. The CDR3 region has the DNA TGTGCCAGTAGTTCCATCCTTTCTCGGGGGGATAGCAATCAGCCCCAGCATTTT.

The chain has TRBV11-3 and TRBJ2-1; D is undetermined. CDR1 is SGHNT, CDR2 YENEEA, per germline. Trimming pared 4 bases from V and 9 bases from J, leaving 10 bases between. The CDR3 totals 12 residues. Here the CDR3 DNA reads TGTGCCAGCAGCTCATCCGGCCGTGAGCAGTTCTTC. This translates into CASSSSGREQFF.

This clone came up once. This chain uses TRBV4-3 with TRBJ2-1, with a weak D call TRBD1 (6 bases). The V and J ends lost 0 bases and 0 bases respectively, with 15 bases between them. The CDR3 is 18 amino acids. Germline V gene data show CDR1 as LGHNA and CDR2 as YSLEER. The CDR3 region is CASSQDANWGHSYNEQFF. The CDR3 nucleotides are TGCGCCAGCAGCCAAGATGCGAATTGGGGGCACTCCTACAATGAGCAGTTCTTC.

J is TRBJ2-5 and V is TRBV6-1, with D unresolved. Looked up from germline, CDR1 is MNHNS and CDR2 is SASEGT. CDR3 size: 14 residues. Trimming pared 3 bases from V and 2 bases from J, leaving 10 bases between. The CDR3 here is CASSESTQQETQYF. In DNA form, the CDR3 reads TGTGCCAGCAGTGAGAGTACACAGCAAGAGACCCAGTACTTC.

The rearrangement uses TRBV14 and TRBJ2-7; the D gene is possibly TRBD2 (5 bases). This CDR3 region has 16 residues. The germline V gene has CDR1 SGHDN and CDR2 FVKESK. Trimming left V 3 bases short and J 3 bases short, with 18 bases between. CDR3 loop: CASSHRPRGLDYEQYF. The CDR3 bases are TGTGCCAGCAGCCACCGACCAAGAGGGCTGGACTACGAGCAGTACTTC.

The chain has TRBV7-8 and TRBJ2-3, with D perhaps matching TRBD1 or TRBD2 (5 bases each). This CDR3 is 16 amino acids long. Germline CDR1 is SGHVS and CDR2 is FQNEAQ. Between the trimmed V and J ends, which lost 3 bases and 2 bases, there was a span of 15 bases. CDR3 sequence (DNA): TGTGCCAGCAGCTTTACCGGTGAGGGGTACACAGATACGCAGTATTTT. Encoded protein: CASSFTGEGYTDTQYF.

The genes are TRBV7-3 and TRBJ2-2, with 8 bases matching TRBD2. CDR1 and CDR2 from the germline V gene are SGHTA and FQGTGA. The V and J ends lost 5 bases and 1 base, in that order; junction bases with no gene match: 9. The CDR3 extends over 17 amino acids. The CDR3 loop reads CASSQDLSGRNTGELFF. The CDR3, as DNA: TGTGCCAGCAGCCAAGACCTAAGCGGGAGGAACACCGGGGAGCTGTTTTTT.

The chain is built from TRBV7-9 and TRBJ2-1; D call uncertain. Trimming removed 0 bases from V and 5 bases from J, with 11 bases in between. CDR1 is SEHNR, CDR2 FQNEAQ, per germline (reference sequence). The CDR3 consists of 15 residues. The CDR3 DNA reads TGTGCCAGCAGCTTAGCGGTTCGCCCTGACAATGAGCAGTTCTTC. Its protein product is CASSLAVRPDNEQFF.

The DNA of the CDR3 is TGTGCCAGCAGTACCCGGGGATGGACACTCAATTCCAACTACGAGCAGTACTTC. Its protein is CASSTRGWTLNSNYEQYF. The chain uses TRBV28 and TRBJ2-7; D may match TRBD1 or TRBD2 (5 bases each). The CDR3 spans 18 residues. CDR1 and CDR2 (germline): MDHEN, SYDVKM. V was trimmed by 5 bases and J by 3 bases, leaving 26 bases between them.

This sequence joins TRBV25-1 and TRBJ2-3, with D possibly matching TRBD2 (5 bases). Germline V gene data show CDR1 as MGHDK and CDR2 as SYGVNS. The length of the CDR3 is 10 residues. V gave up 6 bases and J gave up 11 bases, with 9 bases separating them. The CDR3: CASSGEGQYF. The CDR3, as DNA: TGTGCCAGCAGCGGGGAAGGGCAGTATTTT. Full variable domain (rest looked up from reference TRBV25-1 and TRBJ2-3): EADIYQTPRYLVIGTGKKITLECSQTMGHDKMYWYQQDPGMELHLIHYSYGVNSTEKGDLSSESTVSRIRTEHFPLTLESARPSHTSQYLCASSGEGQYFGPGTRLTVL.

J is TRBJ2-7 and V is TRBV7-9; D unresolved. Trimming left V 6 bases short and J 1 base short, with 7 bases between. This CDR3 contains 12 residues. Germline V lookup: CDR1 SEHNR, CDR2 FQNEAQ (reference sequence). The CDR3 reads CASREGSYEQYF. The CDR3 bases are TGTGCCAGCAGGGAAGGGTCCTACGAGCAGTACTTC.

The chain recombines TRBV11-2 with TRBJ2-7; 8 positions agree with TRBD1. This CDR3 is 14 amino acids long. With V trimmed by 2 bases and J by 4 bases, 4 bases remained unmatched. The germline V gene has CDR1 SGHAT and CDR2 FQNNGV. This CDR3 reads CASSLRQGIYEQYF. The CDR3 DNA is TGTGCCAGCAGCTTAAGACAGGGGATTTACGAGCAGTACTTC.

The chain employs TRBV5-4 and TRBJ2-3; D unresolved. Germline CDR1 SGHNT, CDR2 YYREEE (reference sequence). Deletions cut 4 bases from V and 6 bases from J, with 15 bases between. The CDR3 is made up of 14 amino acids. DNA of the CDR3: TGTGCCAGCAGCCGCCACCTTGGGTACGATACGCAGTATTTT. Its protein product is CASSRHLGYDTQYF. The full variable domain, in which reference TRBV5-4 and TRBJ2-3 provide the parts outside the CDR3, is ETGVTQSPTHLIKTRGQQVTLRCSSQSGHNTVSWYQQALGQGPQFIFQYYREEENGRGNFPPRFSGLQFPNYSSELNVNALELDDSALYLCASSRHLGYDTQYFGPGTRLTVL.

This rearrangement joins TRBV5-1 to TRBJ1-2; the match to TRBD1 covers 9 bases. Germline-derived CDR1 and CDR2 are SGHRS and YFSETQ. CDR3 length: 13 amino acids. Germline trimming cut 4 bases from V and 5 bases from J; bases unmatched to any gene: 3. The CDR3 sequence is CASSGGQGYGYTF. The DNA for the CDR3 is TGCGCCAGCAGCGGCGGACAGGGGTATGGCTACACCTTC.

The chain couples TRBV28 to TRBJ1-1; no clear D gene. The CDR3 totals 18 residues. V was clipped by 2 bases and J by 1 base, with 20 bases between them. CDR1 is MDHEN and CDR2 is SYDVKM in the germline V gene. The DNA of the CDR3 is TGTGCCAGCAGTTTAAAGTATTACAAATTCGGTCGGAACACTGAAGCTTTCTTT. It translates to CASSLKYYKFGRNTEAFF.

The chain's CDR3 is CASSFTGLATNEKLFF. The CDR3 DNA is TGTGCCAGCAGCTTCACTGGGCTGGCAACTAATGAAAAACTGTTTTTT. This chain connects TRBV7-9 to TRBJ1-4; D not certain. The CDR3 loop spans 16 amino acids. The V end was cut by 3 bases, the J end by 0 bases, with 11 bases between. The germline V gene encodes CDR1 SEHNR and CDR2 FQNEAQ (reference sequence).

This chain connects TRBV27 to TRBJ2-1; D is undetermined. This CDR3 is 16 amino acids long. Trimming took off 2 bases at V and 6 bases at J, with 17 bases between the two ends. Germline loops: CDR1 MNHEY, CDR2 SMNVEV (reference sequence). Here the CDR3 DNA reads TGTGCCAGCAGTTTAGCTCCTCTATACACCCCCAATGAGCAGTTCTTC. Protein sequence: CASSLAPLYTPNEQFF.

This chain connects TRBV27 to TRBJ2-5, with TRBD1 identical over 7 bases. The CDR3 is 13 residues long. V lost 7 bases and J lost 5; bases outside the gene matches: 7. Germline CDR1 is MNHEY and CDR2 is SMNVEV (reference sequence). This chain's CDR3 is CASKPTGFETQYF. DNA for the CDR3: TGTGCCAGCAAACCGACAGGGTTTGAGACCCAGTACTTC.

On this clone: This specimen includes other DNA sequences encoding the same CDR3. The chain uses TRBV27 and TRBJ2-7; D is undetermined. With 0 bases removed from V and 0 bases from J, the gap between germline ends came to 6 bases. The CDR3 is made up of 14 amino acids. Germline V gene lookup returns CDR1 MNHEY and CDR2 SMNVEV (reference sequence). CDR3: CASSLSGSSYEQYF. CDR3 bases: TGTGCCAGCAGTTTATCTGGTAGCTCCTACGAGCAGTACTTC.

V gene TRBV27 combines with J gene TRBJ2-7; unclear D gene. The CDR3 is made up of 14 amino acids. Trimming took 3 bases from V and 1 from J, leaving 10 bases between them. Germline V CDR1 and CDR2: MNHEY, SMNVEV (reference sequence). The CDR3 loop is CASSFQGKSYEQYF. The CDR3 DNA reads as TGTGCCAGCAGTTTTCAAGGGAAGTCCTACGAGCAGTACTTC.

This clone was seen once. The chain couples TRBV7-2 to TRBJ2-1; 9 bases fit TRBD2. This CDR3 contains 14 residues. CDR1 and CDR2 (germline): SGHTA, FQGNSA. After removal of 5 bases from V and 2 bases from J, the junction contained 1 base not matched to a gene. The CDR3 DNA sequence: TGTGCCAGCAGCCCTAGCGGGACCTACAATGAGCAGTTCTTC. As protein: CASSPSGTYNEQFF.

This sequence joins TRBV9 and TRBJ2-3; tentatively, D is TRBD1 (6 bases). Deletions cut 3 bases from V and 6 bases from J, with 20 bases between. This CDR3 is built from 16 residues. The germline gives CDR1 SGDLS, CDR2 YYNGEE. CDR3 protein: CASSAIQGTPPDTQYF. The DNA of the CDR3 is TGTGCCAGCAGCGCGATACAGGGAACACCTCCGGATACGCAGTATTTT.

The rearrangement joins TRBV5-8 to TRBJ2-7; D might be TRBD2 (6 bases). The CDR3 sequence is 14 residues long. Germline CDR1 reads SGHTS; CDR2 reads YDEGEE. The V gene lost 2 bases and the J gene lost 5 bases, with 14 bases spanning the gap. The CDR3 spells CASSFLGDWDEQYF. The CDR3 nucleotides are TGTGCCAGCAGCTTTTTGGGGGACTGGGACGAGCAGTACTTC.

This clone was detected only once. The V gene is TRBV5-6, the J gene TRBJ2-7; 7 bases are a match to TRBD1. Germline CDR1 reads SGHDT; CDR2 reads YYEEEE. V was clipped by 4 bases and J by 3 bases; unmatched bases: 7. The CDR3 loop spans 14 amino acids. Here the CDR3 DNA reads TGTGCCAGCAGCATGGGACAGCAGAGCTACGAGCAGTACTTC. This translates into CASSMGQQSYEQYF.

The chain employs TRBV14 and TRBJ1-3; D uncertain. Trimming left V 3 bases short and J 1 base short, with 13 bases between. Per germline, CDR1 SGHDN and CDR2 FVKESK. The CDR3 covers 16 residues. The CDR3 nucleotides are TGTGCCAGCAGCCAGGGAGAAGAGTGGTCTGGAAACACCATATATTTT. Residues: CASSQGEEWSGNTIYF.